Shown below are 17 T cell receptor beta chains from a single sample sequenced in a study of tumor-infiltrating lymphocytes in primary liver carcinoma. Co-extracting RNA and DNA was done with 20-30 mg of unsorted bulk tissue as input. TCR beta cDNA came from about 0.45 ug total RNA, primed with a constant-region primer. Libraries for TCR beta were built through three nested multiplex PCR rounds, which together made up a slightly modified ARM-PCR procedure. A C-beta reverse primer and TRBV1-TRBV30 forward primers served in each of the first two PCR rounds, at roughly 10 cycles apiece. In TCRdb, the multiplex PCR reads were re-called with MiXCR into one record per CDR3 protein. This sample has about 84,000 distinct CDR3 sequences, with 65% to 80% found just once. Material: liver tumor tissue from sampling region 1. The subset was: tumor region T1, superior pole. Receptors were obtained from a man between 35 and 55 years old with primary liver carcinoma and hepatitis B virus infection.

With respect to this clonotype: A single base separates this from a much larger clone, so it may be a read error. The V gene is TRBV6-5, the J gene TRBJ2-7; D gene uncertain. The germline V and J ends were trimmed by 7 bases and 0 bases, with 10 bases remaining between them. This CDR3 is 13 amino acids long. Looked up from germline, CDR1 is MNHEY and CDR2 is SVGAGI. DNA of the CDR3: TGTGCCAGCATAAAGGCAGGCTCCTACGAGCAGTACTTC. This encodes CASIKAGSYEQYF.

Turning to this clonotype: One junction end disagrees with the germline gene, perhaps due to a read error. This chain links TRBV28 with TRBJ2-7; possible D gene TRBD2, 6 bases. The germline gives CDR1 MDHEN, CDR2 SYDVKM. The CDR3 is 14 residues long. The CDR3 sequence: CVSSVHSGVYEQYF. CDR3 coding DNA: TGTGTCAGCAGCGTGCATTCGGGAGTCTACGAGCAGTACTTC. The full variable domain, completed using reference TRBV28 and TRBJ2-7, is DVKVTQSSRYLVKRTGEKVFLECVQDMDHENMFWYRQDPGLGLRLIYFSYDVKMKEKGDIPEGYSVSREKKERFSLILESASTNQTSMYLCVSSVHSGVYEQYFGPGTRLTVT.

In regard to this clonotype: Mismatch with germline at one junction end may stem from a read error. This chain joins TRBV7-9 and TRBJ1-2, with 7 positions matching TRBD1. The CDR3 runs 13 residues. CDR1 is SEHNR and CDR2 is FQNEAQ in the germline V gene (reference sequence). Here the CDR3 DNA reads TGTGCCAGCGGCCCGACAGGGATTTATGGCTACATCTTC. This encodes CASGPTGIYGYIF.

Turning to this clonotype: A much larger clone sits a single nucleotide away, making a read error possible. The CDR3 protein is CASRSRDPLGAFF. The CDR3, as DNA: TGCGCCAGCAGATCCCGGGACCCACTGGGAGCTTTCTTT. V and J are TRBV5-1 and TRBJ1-1, with D possibly matching TRBD1 (5 bases). Deletions cut 5 bases from V and 10 bases from J, with 18 bases between. Germline CDR1 is SGHRS and CDR2 is YFSETQ. This CDR3 has 13 residues.

Concerning this clonotype: One end of the junction is discordant with germline, which a read error may explain. The chain joins TRBV6-5 to TRBJ1-5; no firm D call. Looked up from germline, CDR1 is MNHEY and CDR2 is SVGAGI. This CDR3 has 15 residues. CDR3: CASSYSIVSYQPQHF. The CDR3 DNA reads TGTGCTAGCAGTTACTCGATTGTATCCTATCAGCCCCAGCATTTT.

This clonotype was recorded at least ten times. V usage is TRBV6-2 or TRBV6-3 and J usage is TRBJ1-2, with a possible D match to TRBD1 (6 bases). CDR3 length equals 14 residues. The ends were cut back, 2 bases at V and 4 bases at J, with 11 bases in the middle. Germline V gives CDR1 MNHEY, CDR2 SVGEGT. The chain's CDR3 is CASSYEGGFYGYTF. The CDR3 bases are TGTGCCAGCAGTTACGAAGGGGGTTTCTATGGCTACACCTTC.

This clonotype has a count of ten or more. The chain joins TRBV6-1 to TRBJ2-7, with D perhaps matching TRBD1 or TRBD2 (5 bases each). Germline V lookup: CDR1 MNHNS, CDR2 SASEGT. This CDR3 has 14 residues. V was shortened by 3 bases and J by 7 bases, with 16 bases between the two germline ends. CDR3 coding DNA: TGTGCCAGCAGTGAGGGACGGACGTCTAAGGAGCAGTACTTC. Protein product: CASSEGRTSKEQYF.

To note about this clonotype: The junction does not match germline at one end; this may be a read error. The chain couples TRBV5-6 to TRBJ2-7; D is possibly TRBD2 (6 bases). The V gene's germline CDR1 is SGHDT and CDR2 YYEEEE. This CDR3 is built from 18 residues. In nucleotides, the CDR3 is TGTACCAGCAGCCACTCCTCATTTACCGGGACTTTTCTCTACGAGCAGTACTTC. It translates to CTSSHSSFTGTFLYEQYF.

The V call is TRBV12-3 or TRBV12-4, the J call TRBJ1-2; D not resolved. This CDR3 has 14 residues. V dropped 2 bases and J dropped 6 bases, with 13 bases sitting between them. In DNA, the CDR3 is TGTGCCAGCAGTTTAACATGGGTAGAGGATGGCTACACCTTC. Protein product: CASSLTWVEDGYTF.

Comment on this clonotype: Relative to the germline gene, one junction end is altered; a read error may explain this. The chain links TRBV11-2 to TRBJ2-3; TRBD2 might be the D (5 bases). This CDR3 is 14 amino acids long. Germline CDR1 SGHAT, CDR2 FQNNGV. Here the CDR3 DNA reads TGTGCCGGCAGCCCGGACTCCCCATCAGATACGCAGTATTTT. Translated: CAGSPDSPSDTQYF.

In this sample, this clonotype turned up once. The rearrangement joins TRBV18 to TRBJ2-1; D unclear. V lost 5 bases, J lost 6 bases, and 17 bases lay in between. The V gene's germline CDR1 is KGHSH and CDR2 LQKENI. The CDR3 length is 15 residues. Written as DNA, the CDR3 is TGTGCCAGCTCAACCGGACCGTCCGGTCTCAATGAGCAGTTCTTC. This translates into CASSTGPSGLNEQFF.

The DNA of the CDR3 is TGTGCCAGCAATTGGGACAAACGAGAGACCCAGTACTTC. It translates to CASNWDKRETQYF. This chain uses TRBV2 with TRBJ2-5, with D perhaps matching TRBD1 (6 bases). The CDR3 length is 13 residues. Germline CDR1 reads SNHLY; CDR2 reads FYNNEI. V was trimmed by 7 bases and J by 4 bases, leaving 13 bases between them.

This clonotype was recorded many times. V is TRBV6-6 and J is TRBJ2-5; TRBD1 is a possible D gene (6 bases). Trimming took 9 bases from V and 1 from J, leaving 12 bases between them. The CDR3 runs 13 residues. The germline V gene encodes CDR1 MNHNY and CDR2 SVGAGI (reference sequence). The CDR3 DNA follows: TGTGCCAGTGCCCGGGACATCCAAGAGACCCAGTACTTC. Protein product: CASARDIQETQYF.

Concerning this clonotype: The CDR3 does not close with the conserved phenylalanine or tryptophan, likely indicating a read error. This rearrangement joins TRBV11-1 to TRBJ2-7, with D perhaps TRBD1 or TRBD2 (5 bases each). Germline loops: CDR1 SGHAT, CDR2 FQDESV (reference sequence). This CDR3 is built from 12 residues. Here the CDR3 DNA reads TGTGTCAGCAGCTTAGCGTGGACAAAACAGTACATC. The encoded protein is CVSSLAWTKQYI.

Comment on this clonotype: One junction end does not reproduce the germline sequence, and a read error may be involved. CDR3 sequence: CAGSRMGGQGFGIEAFF. CDR3 bases: TGTGCCGGCAGCCGAATGGGGGGACAGGGGTTCGGCATTGAGGCTTTCTTT. The rearrangement links TRBV11-2 to TRBJ1-1; the match to TRBD1 covers 10 bases. The CDR3 length is 17 residues. The germline CDR1 and CDR2 sequences are SGHAT and FQNNGV.

To note about this clonotype: The germline gene is not matched at one end of the junction; a read error may be the cause. This chain links TRBV10-2 with TRBJ2-5; D is perhaps TRBD2 (5 bases). The germline gives CDR1 WSHSY, CDR2 SAAADI. CDR3 size: 15 residues. This CDR3 reads CASSAGLPIQETQYF. DNA for the CDR3: TGTGCCAGCAGTGCAGGACTGCCCATCCAAGAGACCCAGTACTTC.

This clonotype rates as large (0.1 to 1%). The CDR3 bases are TGCAGCGTTGCCCAGACAGTAGATGGCTACACCTTC. It translates to CSVAQTVDGYTF. The rearrangement links TRBV29-1 to TRBJ1-2, with D maybe TRBD1 (5 bases). Trimming took off 4 bases at V and 6 bases at J, with 12 bases between the two ends. The CDR3 length is 12 residues. Germline assignment: CDR1 SQVTM and CDR2 ANQGSEA.